Shown below are 18 T cell receptor beta chains from a single sample sequenced in a study of radiotherapy plus CTLA-4 blockade in lung cancer. Sequencing used immunoSEQ multiplex PCR; TCRdb keeps in-frame clones, though not all of them. This sample yields approximately 97,000 clones, of which under 90% are seen a single time; over 0.75% belongs to the top ten. This sample comprised peripheral blood, obtained from a patient treated with radiotherapy plus ipilimumab. The receptors were sampled from a human donor with non-small cell lung cancer who had stable disease on radiotherapy plus ipilimumab.

The chain couples TRBV27 to TRBJ2-1; no clear D gene. The germline gives CDR1 MNHEY, CDR2 SMNVEV (reference sequence). This CDR3 is 14 amino acids long. Trimming cost V 4 bases and J 3 bases, with 10 bases left between them. DNA of the CDR3: TGTGCCAGCAGTTCTCGGGTATACTACAATGAGCAGTTCTTC. Translating gives CASSSRVYYNEQFF.

This clone occurred once. The gene calls are TRBV28 and TRBJ1-1; 7 bases agree with TRBD1. Unmatched junction bases numbered 19, after V lost 6 bases and J lost 0 bases. CDR1 MDHEN and CDR2 SYDVKM come from the germline V gene. The CDR3 sequence is 19 residues long. The CDR3 DNA reads TGTGCCAGCAGGCCAACGGGGGGACGAGGGGGCGGCATGAACACTGAAGCTTTCTTT. Translated, it gives CASRPTGGRGGGMNTEAFF.

This sequence joins TRBV19 and TRBJ1-4; D is ambiguous. The germline V and J ends were trimmed by 7 bases and 5 bases, with 17 bases remaining between them. This CDR3 contains 15 residues. From germline, CDR1 is LNHDA and CDR2 SQIVND (reference sequence). The CDR3 bases are TGTGCCAGTACGACTCGGGCAGCCCTGAATGAAAAACTGTTTTTT. Translating it yields CASTTRAALNEKLFF.

The V gene is TRBV6-5, the J gene TRBJ2-5, with D perhaps matching TRBD1 (6 bases). The germline V gene encodes CDR1 MNHEY and CDR2 SVGAGI. Trimming pared 7 bases from V and 2 bases from J, leaving 17 bases between. This CDR3 region has 15 residues. Here the CDR3 reads CASIRYRTAQETQYF. The DNA for the CDR3 is TGTGCCAGCATCCGGTATAGGACAGCACAAGAGACCCAGTACTTC.

V gene TRBV15 combines with J gene TRBJ1-2; the D gene is possibly TRBD1 (6 bases). Trimming shortened V by 0 bases and J by 8 bases, and 16 bases separated the two germline ends. This CDR3 region has 15 residues. Germline CDR1 is LNHNV and CDR2 is YYDKDF (reference sequence). The CDR3 reads CATSRDRGAPLGYTF. CDR3 DNA: TGTGCCACCAGCAGAGATCGGGGGGCACCCCTCGGCTACACCTTC.

The chain recombines TRBV9 with TRBJ2-7, with 8 bases lining up with TRBD2. Germline V gene lookup returns CDR1 SGDLS and CDR2 YYNGEE. V shed 3 bases and J 5 bases; nucleotides not matched to a gene: 16. The CDR3 runs 17 residues. This CDR3 is CASSGKPSAGGVHEQYF. DNA for the CDR3: TGTGCCAGCAGCGGGAAACCCTCGGCGGGGGGCGTCCACGAGCAGTACTTC.

This clone was recorded once. This sample includes further DNA sequences coding for the same CDR3. The rearrangement joins TRBV5-4 to TRBJ2-2; D ambiguous. Trimming left V 4 bases short and J 6 bases short, with 7 bases between. This CDR3 comprises 12 residues. CDR1 SGHNT and CDR2 YYREEE come from the germline V gene (reference sequence). The CDR3, as DNA: TGTGCCAGCAGCCTGGTAGCCGGGGAGCTGTTTTTT. Its protein is CASSLVAGELFF.

This clone has a handful of counts. This chain joins TRBV30 and TRBJ1-1; D not certain. Per the germline V gene, CDR1 is GTSNPN and CDR2 is SVGIG (reference sequence). V shed 0 bases and J shed 0 bases, with 5 bases lying between them. There are 13 residues in the CDR3. The CDR3 spells CAWSVRVNTEAFF. The DNA of the CDR3 is TGTGCCTGGAGTGTGAGGGTGAACACTGAAGCTTTCTTT.

V gene TRBV7-3 combines with J gene TRBJ2-1; 8 bases are shared with TRBD1. The CDR3 spans 17 residues. V was clipped by 6 bases and J by 3 bases; unmatched bases: 13. CDR1 is SGHTA, CDR2 FQGTGA, per germline. CDR3 region: CASSSDGGQGFYNEQFF. CDR3 sequence (DNA): TGTGCCAGCAGTTCTGACGGTGGACAGGGATTCTACAATGAGCAGTTCTTC.

This chain connects TRBV11-2 to TRBJ2-2, with TRBD2 as a possible D gene (7 bases). CDR3 length: 14 amino acids. V gave up 8 bases and J gave up 4 bases, with 14 bases separating them. Germline V gene lookup returns CDR1 SGHAT and CDR2 FQNNGV. Here the CDR3 reads CASAGRGTTGELFF. CDR3 coding DNA: TGTGCCAGCGCAGGGAGGGGGACCACCGGGGAGCTGTTTTTT.

V usage is TRBV5-1 and J usage is TRBJ2-7, with D tentatively TRBD1 (6 bases). From germline, CDR1 is SGHRS and CDR2 YFSETQ. This CDR3 spans 13 amino acids. V lost 4 bases, J lost 6 bases, and 14 bases lay in between. The DNA of the CDR3 is TGCGCCAGCAGCCCCCTAGGGGGTCCCGAGCAGTACTTC. Protein sequence: CASSPLGGPEQYF.

The chain uses TRBV4-1 and TRBJ2-3, with TRBD2 as a possible D gene (6 bases). Germline CDR1 is MGHRA and CDR2 is YSYEKL. The CDR3 sequence is 15 residues long. V was trimmed by 0 bases and J by 9 bases, leaving 16 bases between them. CDR3 residues: CASSQDRREVETQYF. CDR3 coding DNA: TGCGCCAGCAGCCAAGATAGGCGGGAAGTAGAAACGCAGTATTTT.

The chain joins TRBV28 to TRBJ2-7, with D unclear. Looked up from germline, CDR1 is MDHEN and CDR2 is SYDVKM. Trimming removed 8 bases at V and 2 bases at J, with 16 bases between. The CDR3 contains 14 residues. The CDR3 region has the DNA TGTGCCAGCCCCCGGAAGGGCAGACCCTACGAGCAGTACTTC. Translated: CASPRKGRPYEQYF.

The chain joins TRBV7-2 to TRBJ1-1; a possible D gene is TRBD1 (5 bases). The CDR3 has 14 amino acids. Germline V CDR1 and CDR2: SGHTA, FQGNSA. The germline V and J ends were trimmed by 5 bases and 7 bases, with 17 bases remaining between them. The CDR3, as DNA: TGTGCCAGCAGCCTCACACAGGTGGGAGGTGAAGCTTTCTTT. It encodes CASSLTQVGGEAFF.

The rearrangement joins TRBV5-5 to TRBJ2-7; TRBD1 aligns across 7 bases. The length of the CDR3 is 15 residues. Trimming removed 1 base from V and 5 bases from J; junction bases left unmatched: 9. CDR1 SGHKS and CDR2 YYEKEE come from the germline V gene (reference sequence). CDR3 amino acids: CASSLRIQGRHEQYF. Here the CDR3 DNA reads TGTGCCAGCAGCTTGAGGATACAGGGGCGACACGAGCAGTACTTC.

V and J are TRBV10-1 and TRBJ2-3, with D unclear. The CDR3 is 14 residues long. Germline V lookup: CDR1 WNHNN, CDR2 SYGVQD (reference sequence). V lost 3 bases, J lost 0 bases, and 7 bases lay in between. The DNA for the CDR3 is TGCGCCAGCAGTGATTCCTTGAGCACAGATACGCAGTATTTT. Protein: CASSDSLSTDTQYF.

This chain uses TRBV6-5 with TRBJ2-7, with 7 bases identical to TRBD1. The junction had 7 bases not matched to a gene; V was cut back by 6 bases and J by 2 bases. Germline V lookup: CDR1 MNHEY, CDR2 SVGAGI. This CDR3 spans 14 amino acids. The CDR3 nucleotides are TGTGCCAGCAGCCGGGACAGAGTTCCCTACGAGCAGTACTTC. Amino acid sequence: CASSRDRVPYEQYF.

This clone turned up a few times. V is TRBV6-5 and J is TRBJ2-5; 8 bases fit TRBD2. This CDR3 region has 15 residues. J was trimmed by 4 bases and V by 2 bases; bases with no gene match: 6. Germline V CDR1 and CDR2: MNHEY, SVGAGI. The CDR3 loop reads CASSYDAGGGETQYF. In DNA form, the CDR3 reads TGTGCCAGCAGTTACGACGCGGGGGGTGGAGAGACCCAGTACTTC.